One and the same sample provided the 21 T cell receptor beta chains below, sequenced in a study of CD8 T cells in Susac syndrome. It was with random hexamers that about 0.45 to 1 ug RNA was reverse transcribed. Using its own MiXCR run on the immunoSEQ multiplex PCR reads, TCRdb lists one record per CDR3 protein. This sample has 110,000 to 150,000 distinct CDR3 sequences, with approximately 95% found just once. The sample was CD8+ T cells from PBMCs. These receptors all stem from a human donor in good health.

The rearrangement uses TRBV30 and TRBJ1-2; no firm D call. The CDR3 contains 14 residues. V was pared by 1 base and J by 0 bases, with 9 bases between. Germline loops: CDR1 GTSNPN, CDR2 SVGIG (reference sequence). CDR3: CAWSGLQTNYGYTF. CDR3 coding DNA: TGTGCCTGGAGTGGATTACAAACTAACTATGGCTACACCTTC.

The CDR3 sequence is CASRNYGYTF. CDR3 sequence (DNA): TGTGCCAGCAGGAACTATGGCTACACCTTC. The chain links TRBV9 to TRBJ1-2; D is undetermined. The CDR3 has 10 amino acids. CDR1 SGDLS and CDR2 YYNGEE come from the germline V gene. V was pared by 5 bases and J by 2 bases, with 1 base between.

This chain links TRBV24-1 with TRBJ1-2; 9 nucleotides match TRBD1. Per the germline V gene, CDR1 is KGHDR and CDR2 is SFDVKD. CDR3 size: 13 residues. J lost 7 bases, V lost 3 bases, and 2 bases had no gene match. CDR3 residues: CATSDGTGSGYTF. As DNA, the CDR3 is TGTGCCACCAGTGATGGGACAGGGAGTGGCTACACCTTC.

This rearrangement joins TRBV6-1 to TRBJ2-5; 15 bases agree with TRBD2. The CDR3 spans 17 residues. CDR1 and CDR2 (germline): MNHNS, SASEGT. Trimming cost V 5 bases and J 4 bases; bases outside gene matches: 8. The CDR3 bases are TGTGCCAGCAGTACCGGACTAGCGGGAGGGTGGGGAGAGACCCAGTACTTC. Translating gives CASSTGLAGGWGETQYF.

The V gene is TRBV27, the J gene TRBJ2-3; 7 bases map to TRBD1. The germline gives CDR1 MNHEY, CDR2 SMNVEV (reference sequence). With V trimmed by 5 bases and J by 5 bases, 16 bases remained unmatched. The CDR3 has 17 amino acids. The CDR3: CASSTRQGRNIVDTQYF. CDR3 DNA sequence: TGTGCCAGCAGTACCCGACAGGGCAGGAATATAGTAGATACGCAGTATTTT.

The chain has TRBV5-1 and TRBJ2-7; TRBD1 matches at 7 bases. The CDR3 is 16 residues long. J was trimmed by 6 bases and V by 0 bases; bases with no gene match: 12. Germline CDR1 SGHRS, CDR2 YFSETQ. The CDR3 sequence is CASSLAFQQGWREQYF. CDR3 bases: TGCGCCAGCAGCTTGGCCTTTCAACAGGGGTGGCGCGAGCAGTACTTC.

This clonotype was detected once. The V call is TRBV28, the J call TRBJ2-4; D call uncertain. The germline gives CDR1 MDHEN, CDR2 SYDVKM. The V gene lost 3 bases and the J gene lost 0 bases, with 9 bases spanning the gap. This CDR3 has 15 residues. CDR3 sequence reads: CASSFHGLAKNIQYF. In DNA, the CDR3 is TGTGCCAGCAGTTTTCACGGCTTAGCCAAAAACATTCAGTACTTC.

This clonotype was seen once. In nucleotides, the CDR3 is TGTGCCAGCAGTTTAAAAGAGCAGTACTTC. It encodes CASSLKEQYF. The chain recombines TRBV27 with TRBJ2-7; D not certain. The germline gives CDR1 MNHEY, CDR2 SMNVEV (reference sequence). This CDR3 has 10 amino acids. V was shortened by 2 bases and J by 7 bases, with 3 bases between the two germline ends.

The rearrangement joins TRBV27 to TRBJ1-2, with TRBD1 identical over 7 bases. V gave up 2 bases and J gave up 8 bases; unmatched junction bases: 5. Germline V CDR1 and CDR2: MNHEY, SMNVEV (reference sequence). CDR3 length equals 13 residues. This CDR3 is CASSLQAGGGYTF. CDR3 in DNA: TGTGCCAGCAGTTTACAGGCAGGGGGAGGCTACACCTTC.

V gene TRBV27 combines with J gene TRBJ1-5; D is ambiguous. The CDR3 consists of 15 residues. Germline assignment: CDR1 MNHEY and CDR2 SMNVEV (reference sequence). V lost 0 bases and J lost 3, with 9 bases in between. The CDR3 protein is CASSLSGGYNQPQHF. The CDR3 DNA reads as TGTGCCAGCAGTTTATCGGGCGGATACAATCAGCCCCAGCATTTT.

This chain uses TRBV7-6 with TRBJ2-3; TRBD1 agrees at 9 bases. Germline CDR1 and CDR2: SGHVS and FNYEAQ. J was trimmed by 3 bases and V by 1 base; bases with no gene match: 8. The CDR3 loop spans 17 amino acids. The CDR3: CASSLDPGTGLTDTQYF. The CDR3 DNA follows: TGTGCCAGCAGCTTAGACCCCGGGACAGGGTTAACAGATACGCAGTATTTT. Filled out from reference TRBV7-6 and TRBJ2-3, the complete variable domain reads GAGVSQSPRYKVTKRGQDVALRCDPISGHVSLYWYRQALGQGPEFLTYFNYEAQQDKSGLPNDRFSAERPEGSISTLTIQRTEQRDSAMYRCASSLDPGTGLTDTQYFGPGTRLTVL.

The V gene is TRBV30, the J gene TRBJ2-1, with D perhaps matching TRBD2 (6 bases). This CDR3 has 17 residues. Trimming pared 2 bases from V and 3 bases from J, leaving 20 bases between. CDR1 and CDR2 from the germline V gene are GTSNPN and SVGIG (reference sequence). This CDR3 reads CAWSKSLASDLYNEQFF. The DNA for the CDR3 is TGTGCCTGGAGTAAGTCCCTGGCTAGCGACCTCTACAATGAGCAGTTCTTC.

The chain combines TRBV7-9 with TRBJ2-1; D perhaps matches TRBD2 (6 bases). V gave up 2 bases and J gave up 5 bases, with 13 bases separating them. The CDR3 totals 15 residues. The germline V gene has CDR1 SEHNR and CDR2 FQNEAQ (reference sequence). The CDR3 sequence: CASSLPTSSNNEQFF. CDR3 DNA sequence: TGTGCCAGCAGCTTACCCACTAGCTCTAACAATGAGCAGTTCTTC.

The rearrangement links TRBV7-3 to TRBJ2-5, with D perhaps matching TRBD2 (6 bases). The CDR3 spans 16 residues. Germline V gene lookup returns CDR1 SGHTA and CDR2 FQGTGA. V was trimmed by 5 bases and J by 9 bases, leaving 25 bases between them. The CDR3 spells CASSAGALSGRDPQYF. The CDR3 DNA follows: TGTGCCAGCAGCGCCGGGGCCCTTAGCGGTAGGGATCCCCAGTACTTC.

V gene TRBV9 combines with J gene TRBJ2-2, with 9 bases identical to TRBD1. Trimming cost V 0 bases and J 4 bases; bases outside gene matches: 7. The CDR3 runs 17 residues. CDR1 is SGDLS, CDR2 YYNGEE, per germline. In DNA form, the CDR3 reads TGTGCCAGCAGCGTAGCTGGGACAGGGATGGGCACCGGGGAGCTGTTTTTT. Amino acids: CASSVAGTGMGTGELFF. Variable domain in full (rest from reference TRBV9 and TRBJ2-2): DSGVTQTPKHLITATGQRVTLRCSPRSGDLSVYWYQQSLDQGLQFLIQYYNGEERAKGNILERFSAQQFPDLHSELNLSSLELGDSALYFCASSVAGTGMGTGELFFGEGSRLTVL.

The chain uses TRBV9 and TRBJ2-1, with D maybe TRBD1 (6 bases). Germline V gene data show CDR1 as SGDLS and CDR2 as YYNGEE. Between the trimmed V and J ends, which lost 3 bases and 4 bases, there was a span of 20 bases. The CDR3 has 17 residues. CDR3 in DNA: TGTGCCAGCAGCGAGGGACCGGGGCAGGGGAATTACAATGAGCAGTTCTTC. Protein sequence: CASSEGPGQGNYNEQFF.

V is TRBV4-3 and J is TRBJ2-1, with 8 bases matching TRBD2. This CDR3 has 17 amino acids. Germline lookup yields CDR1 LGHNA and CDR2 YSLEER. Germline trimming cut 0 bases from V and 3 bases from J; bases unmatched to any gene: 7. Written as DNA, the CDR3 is TGCGCCAGCAGCCAAGATGGTGGCACTAGCGGCTACAATGAGCAGTTCTTC. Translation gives CASSQDGGTSGYNEQFF.

CDR3 protein: CASSLAGVELFF. CDR3 nucleotide sequence: TGCGCCAGCAGCTTGGCGGGGGTTGAACTGTTTTTT. This sequence joins TRBV5-1 and TRBJ1-4; weak D call: TRBD1 (5 bases). The V end lost 0 bases, the J end lost 12 bases, and 9 bases lay between the germline ends. Germline V gene lookup returns CDR1 SGHRS and CDR2 YFSETQ. The CDR3 sequence is 12 residues long.

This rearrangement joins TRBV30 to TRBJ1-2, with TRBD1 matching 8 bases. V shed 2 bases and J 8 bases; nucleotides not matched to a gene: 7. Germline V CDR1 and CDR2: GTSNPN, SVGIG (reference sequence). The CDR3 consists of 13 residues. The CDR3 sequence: CAWSRTGSDGYTF. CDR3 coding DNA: TGTGCCTGGAGTCGGACAGGGTCGGACGGCTACACCTTC.

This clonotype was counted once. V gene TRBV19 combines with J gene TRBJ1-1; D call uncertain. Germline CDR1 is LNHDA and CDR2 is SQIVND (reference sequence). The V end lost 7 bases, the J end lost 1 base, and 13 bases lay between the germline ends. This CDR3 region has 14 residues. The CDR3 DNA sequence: TGTGCCAGTACGTACCTTGGCGGGAACACTGAAGCTTTCTTT. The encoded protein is CASTYLGGNTEAFF.

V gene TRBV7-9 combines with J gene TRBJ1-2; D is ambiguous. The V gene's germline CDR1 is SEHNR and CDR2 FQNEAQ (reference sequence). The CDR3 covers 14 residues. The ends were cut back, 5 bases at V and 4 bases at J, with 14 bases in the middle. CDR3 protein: CASSSTRVRYGYTF. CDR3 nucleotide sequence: TGTGCCAGCAGCAGTACGAGGGTCCGCTATGGCTACACCTTC.